A single TCR beta chain is shown here with its context. The antigen is undetermined. This entry belongs to a study of tumor and adjacent non-tumor tissue in lung cancer. The overall study: Histology: eleven to twelve adenocarcinoma, a couple of squamous cell carcinoma, 1 small cell lung cancer. Stage I to III disease affected 10 men and 5 women aged roughly 31 to 76.

Study results and caveats: Shorter survival was associated with higher TCR diversity in tumors. Top 100 clones took a larger repertoire share in normal lung.

RNA was extracted from bulk tissue without any cell sorting. Germline V gene data show CDR1 as MDHEN and CDR2 as SYDVKM. This CDR3 is built from 17 residues. Unmatched junction bases numbered 15, after V lost 6 bases and J lost 5 bases. Three rounds of nested PCR, following a modified ARM-PCR protocol, produced the TCRbeta library. TCRdb called the multiplex PCR reads again in MiXCR, with one record for every CDR3 protein. Of over 85,000 distinct CDR3 sequences in the sample, under 90% are singletons; the top ten hold more than 20%. This receptor was taken from a man aged 70-80 years with non-small cell lung cancer. The specimen was lung tumor tissue. The rearrangement uses TRBV28 and TRBJ2-2, with 7 bases aligning to TRBD1. DNA of the CDR3: TGTGCCAGCAGAAGTGACCTAGGGGGCGCGAGAACCGGGGAGCTGTTTTTT. Translating gives CASRSDLGGARTGELFF. Using reference TRBV28 and TRBJ2-2 for the parts outside the CDR3, the full variable domain is DVKVTQSSRYLVKRTGEKVFLECVQDMDHENMFWYRQDPGLGLRLIYFSYDVKMKEKGDIPEGYSVSREKKERFSLILESASTNQTSMYLCASRSDLGGARTGELFFGEGSRLTVL.